This TCR beta chain derives from a study of CD8 T cells in Susac syndrome. The CDR3 is 16 amino acids. Germline CDR1 DFQATT, CDR2 SNEGSKA (reference sequence). V gave up 5 bases and J gave up 0 bases, with 17 bases separating them. Random hexamers were used to reverse transcribe an amount of about 0.5 to 1 ug RNA. Amplification of TCR beta CDR3 used immunoSEQ multiplex PCR across 54 Vbeta and 13 Jbeta. TCRdb independently ran MiXCR on the immunoSEQ multiplex PCR reads; one entry per CDR3 protein. The sample contains 200,000 or so distinct CDR3 sequences, over 90% of which appear only once. The origin of this receptor is a human donor with multiple sclerosis. The rearrangement uses TRBV20-1 and TRBJ1-3; D uncertain. The sample was CD4+ T cells from PBMCs. The chain's CDR3 is CSALGPRYTSGNTIYF. CDR3 nucleotides: TGCAGTGCTCTCGGACCGAGATACACCTCTGGAAACACCATATATTTT.